This T cell receptor beta chain was recorded in a study of response to subunit inactivated influenza vaccine. The CDR3 spans 14 residues. The germline gives CDR1 SGHTA, CDR2 FQGNSA. V lost 6 bases, J lost 3 bases, and 12 bases lay in between. This clonotype was counted at least ten times. Its antigen is still unknown. Study outcomes and limitations: Few additional T cells are recruited per seasonal influenza vaccination, authors suggested.

TCRdb called the RT-PCR reads again in MiXCR, with one record for every CDR3 protein. This sample yields approximately 500,000 distinct CDR3 sequences, of which roughly 13% are seen a single time; under 15% belongs to the top ten. This sequence was found in a man aged 50 or older who received an inactivated influenza vaccine. This chain uses TRBV7-2 with TRBJ2-1, with D possibly being TRBD2 (5 bases). Specimen: PBMCs from blood, collected about 40 days after vaccination. This CDR3 is CASRSLRVYNEQFF. In DNA form, the CDR3 reads TGTGCCAGCAGGTCCTTGCGGGTCTACAATGAGCAGTTCTTC.